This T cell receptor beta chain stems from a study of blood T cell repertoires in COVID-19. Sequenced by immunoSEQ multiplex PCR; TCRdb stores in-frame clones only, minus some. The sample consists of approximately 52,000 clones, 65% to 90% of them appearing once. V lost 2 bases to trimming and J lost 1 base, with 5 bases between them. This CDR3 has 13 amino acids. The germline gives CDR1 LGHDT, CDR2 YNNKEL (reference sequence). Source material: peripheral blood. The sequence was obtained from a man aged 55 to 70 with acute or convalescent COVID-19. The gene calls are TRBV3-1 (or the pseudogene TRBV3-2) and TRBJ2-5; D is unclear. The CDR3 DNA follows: TGTGCCAGCAGCCAACACAGCCAAGAGACCCAGTACTTC. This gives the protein CASSQHSQETQYF.